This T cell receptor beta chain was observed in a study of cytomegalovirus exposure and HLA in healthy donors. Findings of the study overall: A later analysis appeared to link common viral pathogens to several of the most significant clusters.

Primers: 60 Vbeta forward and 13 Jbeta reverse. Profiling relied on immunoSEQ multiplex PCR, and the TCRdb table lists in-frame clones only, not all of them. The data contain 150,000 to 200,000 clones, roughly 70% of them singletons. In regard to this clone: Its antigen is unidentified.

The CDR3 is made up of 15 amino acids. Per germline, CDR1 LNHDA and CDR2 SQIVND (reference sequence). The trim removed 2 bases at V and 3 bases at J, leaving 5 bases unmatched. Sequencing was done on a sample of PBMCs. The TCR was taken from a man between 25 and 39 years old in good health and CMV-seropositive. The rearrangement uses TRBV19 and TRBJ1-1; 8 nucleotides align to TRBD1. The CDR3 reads CASSIQGAGDTEAFF. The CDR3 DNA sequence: TGTGCCAGTAGTATACAGGGGGCGGGGGACACTGAAGCTTTCTTT.